This T cell receptor beta chain was recorded in a study of response to subunit inactivated influenza vaccine listed by TCRdb under 2018. About the full investigation: To follow how T cells responded to a trivalent subunit inactivated influenza vaccine, the researchers relied on deep quantitative profiling of the T cell receptor repertoire.

In light of the paper, this sample's time point label describes: around 45 days after influenza vaccine administration. For CDR1 and CDR2, the germline V gene lists MNHEY and SVGAGI. For this chain, trimming is 2 bases at the V end and 6 bases at the J end, and the number of junction bases without a gene match is 4. The CDR3 goes from the cysteine to the phenylalanine over 13 residues. Of all the DNA, just the CDR3 is kept, 39 bases in frame from base 1. Here is what the overall study found, with its caveats: The authors proposed that each seasonal influenza vaccination may bring in only a limited number of new T cells.

At least ten counts were recorded for this clonotype. It has no known antigen specificity. There are no base qualities to consult, and no much larger clone falls within one base. Libraries were constructed by RT-PCR. These reads were obtained on an Illumina HiSeq 2500. The raw public reads went through TCRdb reprocessing: fastp at Q25, MiXCR clone calling, in-frame beta chains kept. Every distinct CDR3 protein forms one entry, paired with its most common genes and DNA. The table for this sample lists about 160,000 distinct CDR3 sequences; approximately 10% of them were counted only once. Around 12% of the sample comes from the top ten.

This sequence originates from a middle-aged man who received an inactivated influenza vaccine. Donor details come from another sample of the same person, matched by shared clones. Source: non-naive T cells sorted from PBMCs, taken about 6 weeks after vaccination. The intended sense of this specimen's cell subset or site label: memory T cell fraction. In this chain, TRBV6-5 is recombined with TRBJ2-7; TRBD2 aligns with 7 central bases. The CDR3 amino acid sequence is: CASSYVGGSEQYF. The bases read TGTGCCAGCAGTTACGTGGGGGGGAGCGAGCAGTACTTC.